What follows are 17 T cell receptor beta chains derived from one specimen sequenced in a study of blood T cell repertoires in COVID-19. TCRdb keeps only in-frame clones here, not all; method: immunoSEQ multiplex PCR. The table includes about 160,000 clones, 85% to 95% detected once. The sequenced sample consisted of peripheral blood. The receptor set was obtained from a woman between 50 and 59 years old with acute or convalescent COVID-19.

The chain carries TRBV5-4 and TRBJ2-7; the match to TRBD1 covers 9 bases. Germline loops: CDR1 SGHNT, CDR2 YYREEE (reference sequence). With 3 bases clipped from V and 1 base from J, the junction kept 8 bases outside the gene matches. The CDR3 runs 16 residues. CDR3 amino acids: CASSSTGTGISYEQYF. The CDR3, as DNA: TGTGCCAGCAGCTCCACCGGGACAGGGATTTCCTACGAGCAGTACTTC.

The V call is TRBV28, the J call TRBJ1-4; D not resolved. This CDR3 contains 16 residues. CDR1 is MDHEN, CDR2 SYDVKM, per germline. Trimming cost V 5 bases and J 1 base, with 14 bases left between them. The CDR3 bases are TGTGCCAGCAGTCCTAACGATTGGAGAACTAATGAAAAACTGTTTTTT. It is translated as CASSPNDWRTNEKLFF.

The CDR3 region has the DNA TGTGCCAGCAGCCAGAAGACAGGGGAGCGTGGCTACACCTTC. Translating gives CASSQKTGERGYTF. The chain employs TRBV4-2 and TRBJ1-2; 8 bases match TRBD1. The CDR3 has 14 residues. Germline V gene data show CDR1 as LGHNA and CDR2 as YNFKEQ. V was pared by 3 bases and J by 7 bases, with 7 bases of the junction left unmatched.

This chain links TRBV3-1 (or the pseudogene TRBV3-2) with TRBJ1-2; no clear D. This CDR3 comprises 13 residues. Trimming cost V 1 base and J 4 bases, with 7 bases left between them. The germline gives CDR1 LGHDT, CDR2 YNNKEL (reference sequence). The CDR3 here is CASSQGGGYGYTF. The CDR3 nucleotides are TGTGCCAGCAGCCAAGGGGGAGGCTATGGCTACACCTTC.

The V and J genes are TRBV3-1 (or the pseudogene TRBV3-2) and TRBJ2-1, with D possibly TRBD2 on 7 matching bases. V dropped 5 bases and J dropped 10 bases, with 24 bases sitting between them. The CDR3 sequence is 16 residues long. Germline V gene sequence: CDR1 LGHDT, CDR2 YNNKEL (reference sequence). Written as DNA, the CDR3 is TGTGCCAGCAGCTACGGAGGGGGGGTCTCCGCAGACGAGCAGTTCTTC. Translating gives CASSYGGGVSADEQFF.

V and J are TRBV10-3 and TRBJ2-2, with D possibly matching TRBD2 (5 bases). CDR3 length: 12 amino acids. Trimming removed 3 bases from V and 6 bases from J, with 5 bases in between. Germline CDR1 ENHRY, CDR2 SYGVKD. This CDR3 is CAISELAGELFF. DNA for the CDR3: TGTGCCATCAGTGAACTAGCCGGGGAGCTGTTTTTT.

The chain recombines TRBV5-1 with TRBJ1-2, with TRBD1 identical over 9 bases. The germline CDR1 and CDR2 sequences are SGHRS and YFSETQ. The junction had 8 bases not matched to a gene; V was cut back by 5 bases and J by 3 bases. The CDR3 runs 15 residues. CDR3 DNA: TGCGCCAGCAGTTCCTACAGGGGGCAGGACTATGGCTACACCTTC. Translation gives CASSSYRGQDYGYTF.

The rearrangement links TRBV28 to TRBJ1-2; no clear D gene. The V end lost 8 bases, the J end lost 5 bases, and 15 bases lay between the germline ends. From germline, CDR1 is MDHEN and CDR2 SYDVKM. The CDR3 has 13 residues. The CDR3 coding sequence is TGTGCCAGCGGCCCGTCCTCACTATATGGCTACACCTTC. Its translation is CASGPSSLYGYTF.

The CDR3 sequence is CASSQAGRITSTDTQYF. The CDR3 DNA reads TGTGCCAGCAGCCAAGCGGGGCGGATTACTAGCACAGATACGCAGTATTTT. The J gene is TRBJ2-3, the V gene TRBV7-6, with 7 nucleotides matching TRBD2. The length of the CDR3 is 17 residues. The trim removed 5 bases at V and 0 bases at J, leaving 11 bases unmatched. CDR1 SGHVS and CDR2 FNYEAQ come from the germline V gene.

This chain joins TRBV20-1 and TRBJ2-1; TRBD2 matches at 8 bases. The germline V gene has CDR1 DFQATT and CDR2 SNEGSKA (reference sequence). With 3 bases clipped from V and 9 bases from J, the junction kept 10 bases outside the gene matches. The CDR3 runs to 14 residues. The CDR3 region has the DNA TGCAGTGCTAGTATCGGGGGGGTTATCGGTGAGCAGTTCTTC. This translates into CSASIGGVIGEQFF.

The rearrangement joins TRBV18 to TRBJ1-2; TRBD1 matches at 8 bases. Losses at the gene ends were 3 bases for V and 8 bases for J; bases not matched to a gene: 14. Germline lookup yields CDR1 KGHSH and CDR2 LQKENI. There are 16 residues in the CDR3. The DNA of the CDR3 is TGTGCCAGCTCACCGCAGACAGGGGCCCCCGGGGACGGCTACACCTTC. This encodes CASSPQTGAPGDGYTF.

The V gene is TRBV6-5, the J gene TRBJ2-7, with 7 bases matching TRBD2. V was pared by 5 bases and J by 6 bases, with 7 bases of the junction left unmatched. This CDR3 region has 13 residues. In germline, CDR1 is MNHEY, CDR2 SVGAGI. The CDR3 coding sequence is TGTGCCAGCAGTCGAGCCGGGGGGTCCGAGCAGTACTTC. Translated, it gives CASSRAGGSEQYF.

The chain has TRBV4-1 and TRBJ2-7; D might be TRBD1 (5 bases). There are 14 residues in the CDR3. The V end lost 4 bases, the J end lost 1 base, and 11 bases lay between the germline ends. CDR1 and CDR2 from the germline V gene are MGHRA and YSYEKL. Here the CDR3 reads CASSPLTVSYEQYF. The DNA for the CDR3 is TGCGCCAGCAGCCCGTTGACAGTTTCCTACGAGCAGTACTTC.

The rearrangement joins TRBV18 to TRBJ2-7; no clear D. The CDR3 contains 13 residues. Trimming took off 1 base at V and 6 bases at J, with 10 bases between the two ends. Per the germline V gene, CDR1 is KGHSH and CDR2 is LQKENI. The CDR3 protein is CASSPRSDIEQYF. In nucleotides, the CDR3 is TGTGCCAGCTCACCACGCTCTGACATCGAGCAGTACTTC.

The chain uses TRBV25-1 and TRBJ2-7, with 8 bases that match TRBD2. J was trimmed by 0 bases and V by 4 bases; bases with no gene match: 5. CDR1 is MGHDK, CDR2 SYGVNS, per germline. The CDR3 has 15 residues. CDR3 in DNA: TGTGCCAGCAGTGTGACTAGCGAAAGCTCCTACGAGCAGTACTTC. It translates to CASSVTSESSYEQYF.

About this clone itself: In the same sample, other DNA sequences code for this CDR3. V gene TRBV19 combines with J gene TRBJ1-4, with D tentatively TRBD1 (6 bases). The CDR3 runs 15 residues. From germline, CDR1 is LNHDA and CDR2 SQIVND (reference sequence). V was trimmed by 3 bases and J by 1 base, leaving 9 bases between them. This CDR3 is CASSIRGGTNEKLFF. As DNA, the CDR3 is TGTGCCAGTAGTATCAGGGGCGGAACTAATGAAAAACTGTTTTTT.

The chain has TRBV2 and TRBJ2-1; no definite D call. V was trimmed by 7 bases and J by 0 bases, leaving 13 bases between them. The germline CDR1 and CDR2 sequences are SNHLY and FYNNEI. This CDR3 spans 15 amino acids. The CDR3 coding sequence is TGTGCCAGCACTACCGGGTCGAGCTCCTACAATGAGCAGTTCTTC. It is translated as CASTTGSSSYNEQFF. Together with reference TRBV2 and TRBJ2-1, the CDR3 gives the full variable domain: EPEVTQTPSHQVTQMGQEVILRCVPISNHLYFYWYRQILGQKVEFLVSFYNNEISEKSEIFDDQFSVERPDGSNFTLKIRSTKLEDSAMYFCASTTGSSSYNEQFFGPGTRLTVL.